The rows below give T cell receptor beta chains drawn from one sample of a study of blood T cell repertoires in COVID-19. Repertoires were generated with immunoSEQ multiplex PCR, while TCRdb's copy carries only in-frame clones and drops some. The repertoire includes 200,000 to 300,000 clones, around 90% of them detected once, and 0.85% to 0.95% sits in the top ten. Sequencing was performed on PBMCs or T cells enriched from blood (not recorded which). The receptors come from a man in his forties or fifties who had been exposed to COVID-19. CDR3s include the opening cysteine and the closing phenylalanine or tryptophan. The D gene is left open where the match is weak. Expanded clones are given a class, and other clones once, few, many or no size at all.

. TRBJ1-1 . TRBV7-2 CASSFGGAKTEAFF
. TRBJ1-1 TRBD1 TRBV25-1 CASSETGVFTEAFF
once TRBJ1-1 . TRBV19 CASREGLNTEAFF
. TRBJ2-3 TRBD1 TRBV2 CASSEAKDRGSKEYF
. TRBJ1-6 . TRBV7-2 CASSLGAAAPGSPLHF
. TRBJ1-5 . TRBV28 CASSLWGGGNQPQHF
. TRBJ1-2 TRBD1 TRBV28 CASSLQGDTLARGYTF
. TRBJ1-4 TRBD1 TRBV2 CASSESGTGIQGSEKLFF
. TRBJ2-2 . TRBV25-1 CASSEAGATGELFF
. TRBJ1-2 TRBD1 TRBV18 CASSPWVDRGAGYTF
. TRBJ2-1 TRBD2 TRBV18 CASSPGLADNEQFF
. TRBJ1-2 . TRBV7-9 CASSLFGGLYGYTF
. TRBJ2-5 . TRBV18 CASSPTTGSETQYF
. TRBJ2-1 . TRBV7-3 CASSEGLGSYNEQFF
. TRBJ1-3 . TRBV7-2 CASSRQYSGNTIYF
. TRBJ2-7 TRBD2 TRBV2 CASRRLAGGALDEQYF
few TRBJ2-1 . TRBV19 CASSLRDNEQFF
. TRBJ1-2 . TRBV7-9 CASGQAHGYTF
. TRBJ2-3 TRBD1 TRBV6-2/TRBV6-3 CASSFGQGSTDTQYF
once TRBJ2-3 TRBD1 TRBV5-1 CASSSRTTGRTDTQYF
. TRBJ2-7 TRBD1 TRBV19 CASSPRTGKTYEQYF
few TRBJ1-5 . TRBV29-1 CSVGQVNQPQHF
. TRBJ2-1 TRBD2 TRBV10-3 CAISSGTSGVYNEQFF
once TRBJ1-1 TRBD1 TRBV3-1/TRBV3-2 CASSPRDRGLVEAFF
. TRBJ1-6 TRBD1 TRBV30 CAWRDRGSHSPLHF
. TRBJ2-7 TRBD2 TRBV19 CASSLGLASEQYF
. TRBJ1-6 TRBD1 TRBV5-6 CASSLGQKGSPLHF
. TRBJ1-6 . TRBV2 CASSEVLRSPLHF
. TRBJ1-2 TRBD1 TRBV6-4 CASSPAGQMGYGYTF
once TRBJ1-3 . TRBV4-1 CASSQEQTSGNTIYF
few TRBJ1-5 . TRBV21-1 CASIRGEVNQPQHF
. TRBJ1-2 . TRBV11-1 CASSFGSEGYTF
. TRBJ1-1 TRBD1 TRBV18 CASSPIPDRNNEAFF
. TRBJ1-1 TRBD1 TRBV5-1 CASSGDRGTEAFF
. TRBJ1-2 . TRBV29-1 CSVLGENYGYTF
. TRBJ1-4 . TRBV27 CASSLLGGGSEKLFF
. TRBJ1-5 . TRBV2 CASSTAYGSNQPQHF
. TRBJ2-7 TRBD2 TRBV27 CASSRSGGWLLEQYF
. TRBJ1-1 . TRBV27 CASSLWGGATEAFF
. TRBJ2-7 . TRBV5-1 CASSLGDIATEQYF
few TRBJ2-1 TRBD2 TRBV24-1 CATSDPGWRGASYNEQFF
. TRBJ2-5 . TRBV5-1 CASSWGPDQETQYF
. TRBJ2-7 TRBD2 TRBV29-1 CSVAPGHGGYEQYF